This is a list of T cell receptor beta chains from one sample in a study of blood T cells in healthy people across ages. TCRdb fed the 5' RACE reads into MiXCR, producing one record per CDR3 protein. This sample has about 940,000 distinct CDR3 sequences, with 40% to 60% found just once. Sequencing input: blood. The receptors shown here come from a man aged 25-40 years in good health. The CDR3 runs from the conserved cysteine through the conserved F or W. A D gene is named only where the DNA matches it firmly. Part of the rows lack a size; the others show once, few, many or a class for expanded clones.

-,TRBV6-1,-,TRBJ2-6,CASHAMHSSTSGANVLTF,TGTGCCAGCCATGCCATGCACTCGTCCACCTCTGGGGCCAACGTCCTGACTTTC
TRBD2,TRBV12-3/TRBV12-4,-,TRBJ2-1,CASSQPGLVVGEQFF,TGTGCCAGCAGTCAACCGGGACTAGTGGTCGGTGAGCAGTTCTTC
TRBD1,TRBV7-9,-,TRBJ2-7,CASSLAIRGHNEQYF,TGTGCCAGCAGCTTAGCGATCAGGGGGCACAACGAGCAGTACTTC
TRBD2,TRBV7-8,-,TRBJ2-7,CASSLALALAGTYEQYF,TGTGCCAGCAGCTTAGCGCTTGCTCTAGCGGGGACCTACGAGCAGTACTTC
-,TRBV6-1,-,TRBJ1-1,CASSDYRTVNTEAFF,TGTGCCAGCAGTGATTATAGGACGGTGAACACTGAAGCTTTCTTT
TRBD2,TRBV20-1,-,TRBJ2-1,CSARGRTSGSYNEQFF,TGCAGTGCTAGAGGGAGGACTAGCGGCTCCTACAATGAGCAGTTCTTC
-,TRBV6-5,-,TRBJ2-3,CASSYSGAKADTQYF,TGTGCCAGCAGTTACTCAGGGGCCAAGGCAGATACGCAGTATTTT
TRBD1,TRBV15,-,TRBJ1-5,CATSRDWTGGNQPQHF,TGTGCCACCAGCAGAGATTGGACAGGGGGCAATCAGCCCCAGCATTTT
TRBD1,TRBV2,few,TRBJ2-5,CASNGQGQETQYF,TGTGCCAGCAATGGACAGGGACAAGAGACCCAGTACTTC
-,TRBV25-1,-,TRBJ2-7,CASGAGGGYEQYF,TGTGCCAGCGGCGCCGGTGGTGGCTACGAGCAGTACTTC
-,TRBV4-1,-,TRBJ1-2,CASSREGGTAYGYTF,TGCGCCAGCAGCCGCGAGGGGGGGACGGCCTATGGCTACACCTTC
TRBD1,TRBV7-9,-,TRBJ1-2,CASTTSTGLDGYTF,TGTGCCAGCACCACTTCGACAGGGTTAGATGGCTACACCTTC
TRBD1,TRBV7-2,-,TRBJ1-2,CASRQTGGENYGYTF,TGTGCCAGCAGACAAACAGGGGGCGAGAACTATGGCTACACCTTC
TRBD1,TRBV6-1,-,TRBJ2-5,CASIRGDRGRETQYF,TGTGCCAGCATTCGGGGGGACAGGGGTAGAGAGACCCAGTACTTC
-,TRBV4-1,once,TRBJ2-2,CASSQRGELFF,TGCGCCAGCAGCCAACGCGGGGAGCTGTTTTTT
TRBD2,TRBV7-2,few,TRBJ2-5,CASSPDASGGSKTQYF,TGTGCCAGCAGCCCAGACGCTAGCGGGGGAAGTAAGACCCAGTACTTC
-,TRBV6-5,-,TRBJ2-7,CAIGVVGGPQYF,TGTGCCATAGGGGTCGTTGGAGGCCCGCAGTACTTC
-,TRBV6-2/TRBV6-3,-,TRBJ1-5,CASSYSIGVGQPQHF,TGTGCCAGCAGTTACTCGATCGGGGTGGGGCAGCCCCAGCATTTT
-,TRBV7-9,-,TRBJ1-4,CASSKGGGGELFF,TGTGCCAGCAGCAAAGGGGGTGGAGGCGAACTGTTTTTT
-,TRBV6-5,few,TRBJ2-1,CASRWAGKNEQFF,TGTGCCAGCAGGTGGGCGGGGAAGAATGAGCAGTTCTTC
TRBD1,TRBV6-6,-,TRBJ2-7,CASSYGQALDEQYF,TGTGCCAGCAGTTACGGACAGGCGCTTGACGAGCAGTACTTC
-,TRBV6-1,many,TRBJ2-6,CASSELGGSGANVLTF,TGTGCCAGCAGTGAATTAGGGGGATCAGGGGCCAACGTCCTGACTTTC